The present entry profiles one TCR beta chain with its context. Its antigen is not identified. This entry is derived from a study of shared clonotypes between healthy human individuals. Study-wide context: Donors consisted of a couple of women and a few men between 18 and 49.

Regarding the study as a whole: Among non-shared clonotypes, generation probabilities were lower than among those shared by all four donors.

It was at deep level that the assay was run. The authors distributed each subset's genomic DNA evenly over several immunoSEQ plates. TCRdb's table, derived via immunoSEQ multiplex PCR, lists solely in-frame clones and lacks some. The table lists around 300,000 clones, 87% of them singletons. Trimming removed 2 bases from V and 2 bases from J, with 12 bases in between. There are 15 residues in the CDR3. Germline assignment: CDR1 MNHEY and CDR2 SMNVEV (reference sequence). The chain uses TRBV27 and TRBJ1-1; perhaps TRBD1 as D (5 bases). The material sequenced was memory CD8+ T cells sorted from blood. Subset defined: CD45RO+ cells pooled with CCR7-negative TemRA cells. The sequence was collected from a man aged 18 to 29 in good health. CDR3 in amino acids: CASSLGPGGNTEAFF. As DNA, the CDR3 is TGTGCCAGCAGTTTAGGGCCGGGGGGAAACACTGAAGCTTTCTTT.